The source of this TCR beta chain is a study of blood T cell repertoires in COVID-19. V was trimmed by 5 bases and J by 4 bases, leaving 12 bases between them. CDR1 and CDR2 (germline): LGHDT, YNNKEL (reference sequence). CDR3 length: 14 amino acids. Sequenced by immunoSEQ multiplex PCR; TCRdb stores in-frame clones only, minus some. The sample gives 55,000 to 80,000 clones, approximately 92% of which show up once; approximately 10% is in the top ten. The chain recombines TRBV3-1 (or the pseudogene TRBV3-2) with TRBJ1-3; D might be TRBD1 (5 bases). The sequence was obtained from a man older than 75 with acute or convalescent COVID-19. Sample: peripheral blood. CDR3 coding DNA: TGTGCCAGCAGCTTTACAGGCTGGGGAAACACCATATATTTT. Amino acids: CASSFTGWGNTIYF.